Listed below are T cell receptor beta chains from one sample, sequenced in a study of PD-1 blockade in classical Hodgkin lymphoma. Sequenced by immunoSEQ multiplex PCR; TCRdb stores in-frame clones only, minus some. The sample contains 60,000 to 75,000 clones, roughly nine tenths of which appear only once. Sequenced material: peripheral blood mononuclear cells (PBMCs), taken at baseline. The receptors originated from a human donor with classical Hodgkin lymphoma. The conserved cysteine and the conserved F or W are not part of the CDR3 here. The order of the fields is clone size, J gene, D gene, V gene, CDR3 protein. D genes are given only for firm matches. Not all rows give a size; the values are once, few, many and, for expanded clones, a class.

>NA|TRBJ1-6|NA|TRBV30
AIGAGADSYNSPLH
>NA|TRBJ1-4|NA|TRBV7-9
ASSLEGLANEKLF
>NA|TRBJ1-5|NA|TRBV5-8
ASSPGEGNQPQH
>NA|TRBJ2-5|NA|TRBV27
ASSFQRGGETQY
>NA|TRBJ2-7|TRBD1|TRBV5-8
ASSSGQGIYEQY
>NA|TRBJ2-5|NA|TRBV4-1
ASSQTWILAPETQY
>NA|TRBJ2-7|TRBD2|TRBV6-6
ASSYPREGRYEQY
>NA|TRBJ2-5|NA|TRBV18
ASSITRASKETQY
>NA|TRBJ2-2|NA|TRBV11-2
ASSFTGSGGELF
>NA|TRBJ2-7|NA|TRBV5-1
ASSPRTDFSYEQY
>NA|TRBJ2-3|TRBD2|TRBV7-9
ASSFSGGADTQY
>NA|TRBJ1-3|NA|TRBV4-1
ASSQVSVGRNTIY
>NA|TRBJ1-5|NA|TRBV5-4
ASSLDPNQPQH
>NA|TRBJ1-3|NA|TRBV6-6
ASSFQGTSGNTIY
>NA|TRBJ2-2|NA|TRBV5-1
ASSLDRVDTGELF
>NA|TRBJ2-1|TRBD1|TRBV5-1
ASSLGTGGFNEQF
>NA|TRBJ2-5|TRBD2|TRBV9
ASSVAPLAGGTQY
>NA|TRBJ2-1|TRBD2|TRBV2
ASSTRLAGSNEQF
>NA|TRBJ2-7|NA|TRBV4-1
ASSQDYTYGYEQY
>NA|TRBJ1-2|NA|TRBV5-6
ASSLGQFYGYT
>NA|TRBJ1-4|TRBD1|TRBV6-1
ASRKDRGEEKLF
>few|TRBJ2-7|NA|TRBV6-1
ASTLWGPTYEQY
>NA|TRBJ2-3|NA|TRBV11-2
ASSRQIQGFTDTQY
>once|TRBJ2-1|NA|TRBV10-3
AISGGLPSSYNEQF
>NA|TRBJ1-1|NA|TRBV2
ASNLNTEAF
>NA|TRBJ1-5|NA|TRBV19
ASSITGSINQPQH
>NA|TRBJ1-6|NA|TRBV27
ASSTRLSSYNSPLH
>NA|TRBJ1-4|NA|TRBV10-3
AIRDRDKLF
>NA|TRBJ2-1|NA|TRBV15
ATSRVVSYNEQF
>NA|TRBJ2-1|TRBD1|TRBV19
ASSTQRQGIYNEQF
>NA|TRBJ2-7|NA|TRBV5-1
ASSLRLEGEQY
>NA|TRBJ2-3|TRBD2|TRBV5-4
ASSPGGSGSADTQY
>once|TRBJ1-3|NA|TRBV5-1
ASSLGTEGNTIY
>NA|TRBJ1-1|NA|TRBV5-4
ASSLARVEMNTEAF
>NA|TRBJ2-5|NA|TRBV11-2
ASSLRGVGETQY
>NA|TRBJ1-4|NA|TRBV7-8
ASSFYQGNEKLF
>NA|TRBJ1-2|NA|TRBV6-5
ASSRGQLGYGYT
>once|TRBJ2-3|NA|TRBV6-5
ASSYGDPDTQY
>NA|TRBJ2-1|NA|TRBV5-6
ASSFGGEEQF
>NA|TRBJ1-4|TRBD1|TRBV18
ASSPTRQGGLF
>NA|TRBJ2-1|TRBD2|TRBV2
ASSGTSGDNEQF
>NA|TRBJ1-5|NA|TRBV19
ASSINRDQPQH
>NA|TRBJ2-2|NA|TRBV5-1
ASSLGAEGANTGELF
>NA|TRBJ2-1|TRBD1|TRBV7-6
ASSSGQGSSYNEQF
>once|TRBJ1-3|NA|TRBV7-8
ASSLVGGHSGNTIY
>NA|TRBJ2-5|TRBD2|TRBV27
ASRRAPIAGANQETQY
>NA|TRBJ2-3|NA|TRBV7-2
ASSSRDTQY
>NA|TRBJ2-2|NA|TRBV19
ASSRQNTGELF
>NA|TRBJ2-2|NA|TRBV18
ASSPGTLTGELF